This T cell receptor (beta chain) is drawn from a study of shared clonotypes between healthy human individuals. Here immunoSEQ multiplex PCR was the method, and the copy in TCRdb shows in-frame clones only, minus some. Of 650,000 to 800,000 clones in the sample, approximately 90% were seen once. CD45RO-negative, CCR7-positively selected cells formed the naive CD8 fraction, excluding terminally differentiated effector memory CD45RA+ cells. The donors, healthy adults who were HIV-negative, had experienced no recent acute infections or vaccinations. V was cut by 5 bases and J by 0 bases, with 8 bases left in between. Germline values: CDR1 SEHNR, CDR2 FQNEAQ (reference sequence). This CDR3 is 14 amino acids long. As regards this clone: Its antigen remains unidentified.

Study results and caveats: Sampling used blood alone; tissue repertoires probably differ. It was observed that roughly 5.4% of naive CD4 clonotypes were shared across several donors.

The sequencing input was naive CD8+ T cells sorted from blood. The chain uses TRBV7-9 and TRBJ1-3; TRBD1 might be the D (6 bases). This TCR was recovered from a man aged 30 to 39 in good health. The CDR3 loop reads CASSPDSSGNTIYF. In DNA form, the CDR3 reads TGTGCCAGCAGCCCGGACAGCTCTGGAAACACCATATATTTT.